Shown below are 13 T cell receptor beta chains from a single sample sequenced in a study of CD8 T cells in ankylosing spondylitis. Findings and caveats of the study: Seemingly distinctive of ankylosing spondylitis blood was a TCR beta motif formed by eight highly homologous variants.

In TCRdb, the 5' RACE reads were re-called with MiXCR into one record per CDR3 protein. Of about 500,000 distinct CDR3 sequences listed, less than 6% are singletons. Their antigens remain unidentified. The sequenced material came from blood, either unsorted or a sorted T cell fraction (not recorded which). The source of these receptors is a male donor with ankylosing spondylitis.

The sample holds many counts of this clonotype. V gene TRBV12-3 or TRBV12-4 combines with J gene TRBJ2-1; D gene ambiguous. V lost 3 bases, J lost 9 bases, and 9 bases lay in between. The CDR3 length is 12 residues. CDR3 region: CASSFYDLEQFF. CDR3 DNA sequence: TGTGCCAGCAGTTTTTACGACCTTGAGCAGTTCTTC.

At least ten counts were recorded for this clonotype. The J gene is TRBJ1-3, the V gene TRBV5-1; 10 nucleotides match TRBD1. There are 15 residues in the CDR3. Germline V lookup: CDR1 SGHRS, CDR2 YFSETQ. V shed 4 bases, J shed 2 bases, and the junction held 3 bases outside the gene matches. CDR3 in DNA: TGCGCCAGCAGCCCCGGGACAGGGGCTGGAAACACCATATATTTT. It specifies CASSPGTGAGNTIYF. The complete variable domain, with remaining parts taken from reference TRBV5-1 and TRBJ1-3, reads KAGVTQTPRYLIKTRGQQVTLSCSPISGHRSVSWYQQTPGQGLQFLFEYFSETQRNKGNFPGRFSGRQFSNSRSEMNVSTLELGDSALYLCASSPGTGAGNTIYFGEGSWLTVV.

This clonotype was observed at least ten times. The CDR3 loop is CASTRDRFKSGNTIYF. The CDR3, as DNA: TGTGCCAGCACCCGAGACAGGTTCAAGTCTGGAAACACCATATATTTT. The gene calls are TRBV12-3 or TRBV12-4 and TRBJ1-3; a weak D match, TRBD1 (6 bases). CDR3 length equals 16 residues. The germline V and J ends were trimmed by 7 bases and 1 base, with 17 bases remaining between them.

This clonotype was recorded many times. This chain links TRBV20-1 with TRBJ1-2; tentatively, D is TRBD1 (6 bases). The germline V gene encodes CDR1 DFQATT and CDR2 SNEGSKA (reference sequence). The CDR3 is 12 amino acids. The V end was cut by 1 base, the J end by 8 bases, with 11 bases between. The CDR3 region has the DNA TGCAGTGCTAGAGCAGGGGTTAGAGGCTACACCTTC. Encoded protein: CSARAGVRGYTF.

Many counts were recorded for this clonotype. The chain combines TRBV4-3 with TRBJ1-2; 7 nucleotides align to TRBD1. The CDR3 loop spans 18 amino acids. The trim removed 3 bases at V and 4 bases at J, leaving 17 bases unmatched. Germline V gives CDR1 LGHNA, CDR2 YSLEER. The CDR3 DNA is TGCGCCAGCAGCCACCAAATAGGGGACAGCAGAGCAGGCTATGGCTACACCTTC. Protein product: CASSHQIGDSRAGYGYTF.

Ten or more counts support this clonotype. The chain is built from TRBV5-5 and TRBJ2-7; no clear D gene. Germline values: CDR1 SGHKS, CDR2 YYEKEE (reference sequence). Between the trimmed V and J ends, which lost 6 bases and 2 bases, there was a span of 9 bases. The CDR3 is made up of 12 amino acids. CDR3 in DNA: TGTGCCAGCACCCCCGGCCCCTACGAGCAGTACTTC. It yields the protein CASTPGPYEQYF.

This clonotype has a count of ten or more. The chain uses TRBV27 and TRBJ1-1; a weak D match, TRBD1 (5 bases). The CDR3 extends over 13 amino acids. Trimming pared 7 bases from V and 5 bases from J, leaving 14 bases between. CDR1 and CDR2 from the germline V gene are MNHEY and SMNVEV (reference sequence). The CDR3 sequence: CASTHGGGTEAFF. For the CDR3, the DNA is TGTGCCAGCACCCACGGTGGGGGTACTGAAGCTTTCTTT.

This clonotype was recorded many times. The genes are TRBV2 and TRBJ1-4, with D possibly being TRBD1 (6 bases). There are 13 residues in the CDR3. CDR1 SNHLY and CDR2 FYNNEI come from the germline V gene. V lost 4 bases and J lost 8, with 11 bases in between. The CDR3 protein is CASSGDTLEKLFF. The CDR3 DNA reads TGTGCCAGCAGTGGGGACACGTTGGAAAAACTGTTTTTT.

This clonotype was observed at least ten times. V and J are TRBV20-1 and TRBJ2-5; TRBD2 matches 8 bases. CDR1 is DFQATT, CDR2 SNEGSKA, per germline (reference sequence). V shed 4 bases, J shed 5 bases, and the junction held 6 bases outside the gene matches. The CDR3 totals 13 residues. The CDR3 here is CSANGRGGETQYF. CDR3 DNA sequence: TGCAGTGCTAACGGGAGGGGGGGGGAGACCCAGTACTTC.

In this sample, this clonotype turned up many times. This sequence joins TRBV5-1 and TRBJ2-2; D is uncertain. Trimming took off 0 bases at V and 7 bases at J, with 10 bases between the two ends. CDR1 and CDR2 (germline): SGHRS, YFSETQ. The CDR3 contains 14 residues. The CDR3 coding sequence is TGCGCCAGCAGCTTGGAGGCTGGCATCGGGGAGCTGTTTTTT. It translates to CASSLEAGIGELFF.

Ten or more counts support this clonotype. The CDR3 sequence: CASSPRQFSYNEQFF. The CDR3 coding sequence is TGTGCCAGCAGCCCAAGACAATTCTCCTACAATGAGCAGTTCTTC. The rearrangement joins TRBV7-2 to TRBJ2-1, with D hard to call. The germline V gene encodes CDR1 SGHTA and CDR2 FQGNSA. Between the trimmed V and J ends, which lost 5 bases and 0 bases, there was a span of 11 bases. The CDR3 sequence is 15 residues long.

Ten or more counts support this clonotype. The chain links TRBV6-2 or TRBV6-3 to TRBJ2-4; either TRBD1 or TRBD2 may fit D (5 bases each). Trimming took off 6 bases at V and 7 bases at J, with 16 bases between the two ends. Germline values: CDR1 MNHEY, CDR2 SVGEGT. The CDR3 is made up of 14 amino acids. CDR3 in DNA: TGTGCCAGCAGCTTTGGGACCCATAGGAACATTCAGTACTTC. Residues: CASSFGTHRNIQYF.

This clonotype has a count of ten or more. The V gene is TRBV11-2, the J gene TRBJ2-1; 7 bases are shared with TRBD1. The germline gives CDR1 SGHAT, CDR2 FQNNGV. The CDR3 sequence is 17 residues long. The ends lost 4 bases at V and 5 bases at J; junction bases unmatched: 14. This CDR3 reads CASSSTTGPQVNNEQFF. As DNA, the CDR3 is TGTGCCAGCAGCTCAACGACAGGGCCGCAAGTTAACAATGAGCAGTTCTTC.